The rows below give T cell receptor beta chains drawn from one sample of a study of cytomegalovirus exposure and HLA in healthy donors. This table comes from immunoSEQ multiplex PCR, and its TCRdb copy is limited to in-frame clones, with some not included. Among around 99,000 clones listed, 77% were seen once. Input material: PBMCs. These receptors originate from a male donor in good health and CMV-seronegative. Both conserved end residues are part of each CDR3. The D gene is left open where the match is weak. Clone size is shown for a subset of rows, as once, few, many or a class of expanded clone.

j_call: TRBJ1-1
d_call: -
clone_size: -
v_call: TRBV2
cdr3_aa: CASSVREDTEAFF
cdr3_nt: TGTGCCAGCAGTGTACGGGAGGACACTGAAGCTTTCTTT

j_call: TRBJ2-7
d_call: -
clone_size: -
v_call: TRBV4-2
cdr3_aa: CARGRQVYEQYF
cdr3_nt: TGTGCCAGAGGCAGACAAGTCTACGAGCAGTACTTC

j_call: TRBJ2-1
d_call: TRBD2
clone_size: -
v_call: TRBV6-4
cdr3_aa: CASSEVAGVSGEQFF
cdr3_nt: TGTGCCAGCAGTGAAGTAGCGGGAGTTTCGGGAGAGCAGTTCTTC

j_call: TRBJ2-7
d_call: -
clone_size: -
v_call: TRBV28
cdr3_aa: CASSLGGHVEQYF
cdr3_nt: TGTGCCAGCAGTTTGGGGGGGCATGTCGAGCAGTACTTC

j_call: TRBJ2-1
d_call: -
clone_size: -
v_call: TRBV5-4
cdr3_aa: CASSFDSGRNYNEQFF
cdr3_nt: TGTGCCAGCAGCTTTGATAGCGGACGGAACTACAATGAGCAGTTCTTC

j_call: TRBJ1-2
d_call: -
clone_size: few
v_call: TRBV7-2
cdr3_aa: CASSLQGSYTF
cdr3_nt: TGTGCCAGCAGCTTACAGGGGAGCTACACCTTC

j_call: TRBJ2-7
d_call: TRBD1
clone_size: -
v_call: TRBV15
cdr3_aa: CATSRDRQGYEQYF
cdr3_nt: TGTGCCACCAGCAGAGATCGACAGGGTTACGAGCAGTACTTC

j_call: TRBJ2-7
d_call: -
clone_size: -
v_call: TRBV7-9
cdr3_aa: CASSLRTGQLRYGEQYF
cdr3_nt: TGTGCCAGCAGCCTTCGAACAGGGCAACTAAGGTATGGCGAGCAGTACTTC

j_call: TRBJ1-1
d_call: -
clone_size: -
v_call: TRBV29-1
cdr3_aa: CSVHKTLNTEAFF
cdr3_nt: TGCAGCGTTCACAAGACACTTAACACTGAGGCTTTCTTT

j_call: TRBJ2-7
d_call: -
clone_size: -
v_call: TRBV2
cdr3_aa: CASRPAPGGIYEQYF
cdr3_nt: TGTGCCAGCCGCCCGGCGCCAGGGGGGATCTACGAGCAGTACTTC

j_call: TRBJ1-5
d_call: -
clone_size: -
v_call: TRBV30
cdr3_aa: CAWTNTGFQPQHF
cdr3_nt: TGTGCCTGGACCAACACAGGGTTCCAGCCCCAGCATTTT

j_call: TRBJ2-7
d_call: TRBD2
clone_size: -
v_call: TRBV2
cdr3_aa: CAGQIRVAGFDEQYF
cdr3_nt: TGTGCCGGGCAGATTAGAGTAGCGGGATTCGACGAGCAGTACTTT

j_call: TRBJ1-1
d_call: -
clone_size: -
v_call: TRBV11-3
cdr3_aa: CASSPGRGSEAFF
cdr3_nt: TGTGCCAGCAGCCCAGGACGGGGAAGTGAAGCTTTCTTT

j_call: TRBJ2-3
d_call: -
clone_size: -
v_call: TRBV27
cdr3_aa: CASSGQPYSTDTQYF
cdr3_nt: TGTGCCAGTTCCGGACAGCCGTATAGCACAGATACGCAGTATTTT

j_call: TRBJ1-6
d_call: -
clone_size: -
v_call: TRBV2
cdr3_aa: CASSGGRTVTLPLHF
cdr3_nt: TGTGCCAGCAGTGGGGGTCGGACAGTGACTTTACCCCTCCACTTT

j_call: TRBJ2-1
d_call: -
clone_size: -
v_call: TRBV7-9
cdr3_aa: CASSSDLSNEQFF
cdr3_nt: TGTGCCAGCAGCTCTGACTTAAGCAATGAGCAGTTCTTC

j_call: TRBJ2-1
d_call: -
clone_size: -
v_call: TRBV15
cdr3_aa: CATSSRVQGLGNEQFF
cdr3_nt: TGTGCCACCAGCAGCCGAGTCCAGGGTCTGGGCAATGAGCAGTTCTTC

j_call: TRBJ1-2
d_call: -
clone_size: -
v_call: TRBV9
cdr3_aa: CASSVGIGVYGYTF
cdr3_nt: TGTGCCAGCAGCGTAGGGATAGGGGTCTATGGCTACACCTTC

j_call: TRBJ1-1
d_call: -
clone_size: -
v_call: TRBV5-5
cdr3_aa: CASRPLETGWGTEAFF
cdr3_nt: TGTGCCAGCCGACCCCTAGAGACAGGCTGGGGCACTGAAGCTTTCTTT

j_call: TRBJ1-4
d_call: -
clone_size: -
v_call: TRBV18
cdr3_aa: CASSLGQGNEKLFF
cdr3_nt: TGTGCCAGCTCACTGGGGCAGGGGAATGAAAAACTGTTTTTT

j_call: TRBJ2-5
d_call: -
clone_size: -
v_call: TRBV29-1
cdr3_aa: CSVEVSQETQYF
cdr3_nt: TGCAGCGTTGAAGTCAGCCAAGAGACCCAGTACTTC

j_call: TRBJ2-7
d_call: TRBD2
clone_size: -
v_call: TRBV15
cdr3_aa: CATSRGGLAESYEQYF
cdr3_nt: TGTGCCACCAGCAGGGGGGGACTAGCGGAGTCCTACGAGCAGTACTTC

j_call: TRBJ2-1
d_call: TRBD1
clone_size: -
v_call: TRBV19
cdr3_aa: CASSFGQAEQFF
cdr3_nt: TGTGCCAGTAGTTTCGGACAGGCTGAGCAGTTCTTC

j_call: TRBJ2-1
d_call: TRBD2
clone_size: once
v_call: TRBV7-2
cdr3_aa: CASRSTSGSSNEQFF
cdr3_nt: TGTGCCAGCAGATCTACTAGCGGGAGCTCGAATGAGCAGTTCTTC

j_call: TRBJ2-7
d_call: TRBD1
clone_size: -
v_call: TRBV7-9
cdr3_aa: CASTSNVGTGSFREQYF
cdr3_nt: TGTGCCAGCACATCGAACGTCGGGACAGGGAGTTTTCGTGAGCAGTACTTC

j_call: TRBJ2-1
d_call: -
clone_size: few
v_call: TRBV27
cdr3_aa: CASSSPSGLARSYNEQFF
cdr3_nt: TGTGCCAGCAGTAGCCCGTCCGGGCTAGCTAGGTCCTACAATGAGCAGTTCTTC

j_call: TRBJ2-5
d_call: TRBD2
clone_size: -
v_call: TRBV10-1
cdr3_aa: CASSSGLAGGPVQETQYF
cdr3_nt: TGCGCCAGCAGCAGCGGACTAGCGGGAGGGCCGGTCCAAGAGACCCAGTACTTC

j_call: TRBJ1-2
d_call: TRBD1
clone_size: -
v_call: TRBV6-5
cdr3_aa: CASTSGTGDLYGYTF
cdr3_nt: TGTGCCAGCACCTCAGGGACAGGGGACCTATATGGCTACACCTTC